One sample yielded the 23 T cell receptor beta chains listed below, sequenced in a study of Graves' ophthalmopathy and Graves' hyperthyroidism. RNA served as the template for amplifying TCR beta CDR3 regions. The library came from an HTBI-primed first-round RT-PCR and a second-round multiplex PCR. TCRdb ran MiXCR on the multiplex PCR reads and lists one entry per CDR3 protein. The table shows 400,000 to 450,000 distinct CDR3 sequences, with 20% to 25% occurring only once. The sequencing input was peripheral blood. These receptors originate from a woman aged 18-30 years with stable Graves' hyperthyroidism.

This chain links TRBV7-8 with TRBJ2-5; a weak D match, TRBD2 (5 bases). Germline V lookup: CDR1 SGHVS, CDR2 FQNEAQ. The CDR3 consists of 18 residues. Deletions cut 3 bases from V and 3 bases from J, with 23 bases between. The CDR3 protein is CASSLGSPWTVQKETQYF. Here the CDR3 DNA reads TGTGCCAGCAGCTTGGGGAGTCCCTGGACGGTACAGAAAGAGACCCAGTACTTC.

This clonotype was recorded a few times. The chain is built from TRBV9 and TRBJ2-5, with 9 bases that match TRBD2. The V segment lost 0 bases and the J segment 3 bases; nucleotides outside the gene matches: 6. The germline V gene encodes CDR1 SGDLS and CDR2 YYNGEE. The CDR3 is made up of 16 amino acids. CDR3 amino acids: CASSVGLTSGEETQYF. The DNA of the CDR3 is TGTGCCAGCAGCGTAGGGTTGACTAGCGGTGAAGAGACCCAGTACTTC.

About this clonotype itself: A much larger clone is a single base away; this may be a read error. Given the absence of the conserved phenylalanine or tryptophan at the CDR3 end, a read error is likely. This chain connects TRBV6-1 to TRBJ2-7, with D tentatively TRBD1 (6 bases). The CDR3 covers 14 residues. The V and J ends lost 4 bases and 3 bases respectively, with 13 bases between them. CDR1 and CDR2 from the germline V gene are MNHNS and SASEGT. This CDR3 is CASSVHRDNYEQYY. The CDR3 bases are TGTGCCAGCAGTGTACACCGGGACAACTACGAGCAGTACTAC.

This clonotype has ten or more counts. The chain is built from TRBV6-2 or TRBV6-3 and TRBJ2-2; 9 positions agree with TRBD2. In germline, CDR1 is MNHEY, CDR2 SVGEGT. The J segment lost 7 bases and the V segment lost 2 bases, leaving 8 bases of the junction unmatched. The CDR3 length is 16 residues. CDR3 bases: TGTGCCAGCAGTTACGTAGCGGGAGAGTATGGCGGGGAGCTGTTTTTT. Translation gives CASSYVAGEYGGELFF.

This clonotype has ten or more counts. V is TRBV25-1 and J is TRBJ2-5; 10 bases line up with TRBD2. CDR1 is MGHDK, CDR2 SYGVNS, per germline. This CDR3 has 19 amino acids. V was pared by 2 bases and J by 2 bases, with 14 bases of the junction left unmatched. CDR3 in amino acids: CASSEPRIGTSAAQETQYF. CDR3 in DNA: TGTGCCAGCAGTGAACCCCGCATAGGGACTAGCGCGGCTCAAGAGACCCAGTACTTC.

This clonotype was observed a handful of times. V gene TRBV11-2 combines with J gene TRBJ2-4; D perhaps matches TRBD2 (5 bases). CDR1 is SGHAT, CDR2 FQNNGV, per germline. V was cut by 5 bases and J by 14 bases, with 19 bases left in between. The CDR3 covers 13 residues. The CDR3 here is CASSREGVEVKYF. CDR3 DNA: TGTGCCAGCAGCCGTGAGGGAGTGGAGGTTAAGTACTTC.

The chain has TRBV2 and TRBJ2-7, with D tentatively TRBD1 or TRBD2 (6 bases each). V lost 8 bases, J lost 4 bases, and 15 bases lay in between. CDR3 length: 13 amino acids. Germline CDR1 reads SNHLY; CDR2 reads FYNNEI. The CDR3 DNA reads TGTGCCAGCGGCAGGAGGGGGGAATACGAGCAGTACTTC. This encodes CASGRRGEYEQYF. Variable domain in full (rest from reference TRBV2 and TRBJ2-7): EPEVTQTPSHQVTQMGQEVILRCVPISNHLYFYWYRQILGQKVEFLVSFYNNEISEKSEIFDDQFSVERPDGSNFTLKIRSTKLEDSAMYFCASGRRGEYEQYFGPGTRLTVT.

This clonotype appeared many times. CDR3 sequence: CASSLDSSGANVLTF. The CDR3, as DNA: TGTGCCAGCAGCTTAGACAGCTCTGGGGCCAACGTCCTGACTTTC. This sequence joins TRBV11-3 and TRBJ2-6; D is ambiguous. Per germline, CDR1 SGHNT and CDR2 YENEEA. Trimming removed 0 bases at V and 0 bases at J, with 3 bases between. CDR3 size: 15 residues.

This clonotype was picked up many times. This rearrangement joins TRBV12-3 or TRBV12-4 to TRBJ1-1, with unresolved D. V gave up 3 bases and J gave up 1 base, with 6 bases separating them. The CDR3 runs to 13 residues. The DNA of the CDR3 is TGTGCCAGCAGTTTTCGAGCGAACACTGAAGCTTTCTTT. This sequence encodes CASSFRANTEAFF.

This chain joins TRBV6-1 and TRBJ1-1; D may be TRBD1 (5 bases). The CDR3 covers 14 residues. V was shortened by 3 bases and J by 1 base, with 9 bases between the two germline ends. Germline-derived CDR1 and CDR2 are MNHNS and SASEGT. This CDR3 reads CASSDMGGNTEAFF. The CDR3 DNA is TGTGCCAGCAGTGATATGGGGGGGAACACTGAAGCTTTCTTT.

This chain joins TRBV7-9 and TRBJ1-6; tentatively, D is TRBD1 (5 bases). The V gene's germline CDR1 is SEHNR and CDR2 FQNEAQ (reference sequence). Trimming left V 0 bases short and J 5 bases short, with 8 bases between. The CDR3 sequence is 15 residues long. This chain's CDR3 is CASSLAGTDNSPLHF. CDR3 sequence (DNA): TGTGCCAGCAGCTTAGCAGGGACGGATAATTCACCCCTCCACTTT.

This clonotype was found many times. The V gene is TRBV28, the J gene TRBJ1-5; D perhaps matches TRBD1 (6 bases). The V gene's germline CDR1 is MDHEN and CDR2 SYDVKM. V gave up 5 bases and J gave up 5 bases, with 16 bases separating them. CDR3 length: 15 amino acids. The CDR3 DNA sequence: TGTGCCAGCAGTCCAGAGGCAGGGGTAGATCAGCCCCAGCATTTT. This sequence encodes CASSPEAGVDQPQHF. Full variable domain (missing parts from reference TRBV28 and TRBJ1-5): DVKVTQSSRYLVKRTGEKVFLECVQDMDHENMFWYRQDPGLGLRLIYFSYDVKMKEKGDIPEGYSVSREKKERFSLILESASTNQTSMYLCASSPEAGVDQPQHFGDGTRLSIL.

This clonotype was seen ten or more times. This chain connects TRBV7-2 to TRBJ2-7; D ambiguous. V dropped 1 base and J dropped 3 bases, with 13 bases sitting between them. Looked up from germline, CDR1 is SGHTA and CDR2 is FQGNSA. This CDR3 comprises 15 residues. The CDR3 protein is CASSLVPDSRYEQYF. CDR3 DNA: TGTGCCAGCAGCTTAGTGCCCGACTCTCGCTACGAGCAGTACTTC.

This clonotype was seen a few times. The chain joins TRBV12-3 or TRBV12-4 to TRBJ2-7; 10 bases agree with TRBD2. This CDR3 spans 16 amino acids. J lost 4 bases, V lost 3 bases, and 9 bases had no gene match. CDR3 protein: CASSFRTSGVRYEQYF. As DNA, the CDR3 is TGTGCCAGCAGTTTTCGCACTAGCGGGGTTCGTTACGAGCAGTACTTC.

This clonotype was observed at least ten times. V is TRBV12-3 or TRBV12-4 and J is TRBJ1-5; the D gene is possibly TRBD1 (6 bases). The CDR3 runs to 13 residues. Trimming shortened V by 5 bases and J by 3 bases, and 8 bases separated the two germline ends. Written as DNA, the CDR3 is TGTGCCAGCAGTACAGGGTTCAATCAGCCCCAGCATTTT. It specifies CASSTGFNQPQHF.

This clonotype was counted at least ten times. The chain recombines TRBV28 with TRBJ2-2, with 9 nucleotides matching TRBD2. Germline trimming cut 4 bases from V and 5 bases from J; bases unmatched to any gene: 5. CDR1 is MDHEN, CDR2 SYDVKM, per germline. The CDR3 is 15 amino acids. CDR3 loop: CASSYQAGGTGELFF. CDR3 nucleotide sequence: TGTGCCAGCAGTTATCAAGCGGGAGGAACCGGGGAGCTGTTTTTT.

In its sample, this clonotype was seen many times. The CDR3 DNA reads as TGTGCCAGCAGCCTTGACAGTGAAGAGACCCAGTACTTC. Translated, it gives CASSLDSEETQYF. The chain employs TRBV7-3 and TRBJ2-5; maybe TRBD1 (5 bases). CDR1 and CDR2 (germline): SGHTA, FQGTGA. CDR3 length: 13 residues. V was trimmed by 5 bases and J by 3 bases, leaving 10 bases between them. The full variable domain, rest sourced from reference TRBV7-3 and TRBJ2-5, is GAGVSQTPSNKVTEKGKYVELRCDPISGHTALYWYRQSLGQGPEFLIYFQGTGAADDSGLPNDRFFAVRPEGSVSTLKIQRTERGDSAVYLCASSLDSEETQYFGPGTRLLVL.

This CDR3 is CSVHTGIYGYTF. The CDR3 nucleotides read TGCAGCGTTCATACAGGGATCTATGGCTACACCTTC. This sequence joins TRBV29-1 and TRBJ1-2; TRBD1 might be the D (6 bases). The CDR3 is 12 residues long. Germline V CDR1 and CDR2: SQVTM, ANQGSEA. V dropped 5 bases and J dropped 4 bases, with 11 bases sitting between them.

This clonotype has at least ten counts. The chain is built from TRBV12-3 or TRBV12-4 and TRBJ2-5; unclear D gene. The CDR3 is 14 residues long. The V gene lost 3 bases and the J gene lost 5 bases, with 13 bases spanning the gap. The CDR3: CASSFQAGDETQYF. Written as DNA, the CDR3 is TGTGCCAGCAGTTTTCAAGCAGGAGACGAGACCCAGTACTTC.

This clonotype was seen ten or more times. This rearrangement joins TRBV7-9 to TRBJ1-5; D may be TRBD1 (5 bases). With 1 base removed from V and 4 bases from J, the gap between germline ends came to 11 bases. Germline V lookup: CDR1 SEHNR, CDR2 FQNEAQ (reference sequence). The CDR3 runs to 15 residues. This CDR3 is CASSLGGPLNQPQHF. CDR3 nucleotides: TGTGCCAGCAGCTTAGGGGGACCTCTGAATCAGCCCCAGCATTTT.

This clonotype was seen many times. This chain uses TRBV4-2 with TRBJ2-7, with D possibly matching TRBD2 (5 bases). V was clipped by 1 base and J by 0 bases, with 10 bases between them. This CDR3 is built from 15 residues. The germline V gene has CDR1 LGHNA and CDR2 YNFKEQ. The CDR3 loop reads CASSQGSSSSYEQYF. As DNA, the CDR3 is TGTGCCAGCAGCCAAGGGTCTAGCTCCTCCTACGAGCAGTACTTC.

The chain is built from TRBV11-2 and TRBJ1-2; D perhaps matches TRBD1 (6 bases). This CDR3 contains 16 residues. V lost 2 bases and J lost 1, with 14 bases in between. The germline V gene has CDR1 SGHAT and CDR2 FQNNGV. As DNA, the CDR3 is TGTGCCAGCAGCTTAACCGGGACAAGAAATAACTATGGCTACACCTTC. This gives the protein CASSLTGTRNNYGYTF. The whole variable domain, remainder taken from reference TRBV11-2 and TRBJ1-2, is EAGVAQSPRYKIIEKRQSVAFWCNPISGHATLYWYQQILGQGPKLLIQFQNNGVVDDSQLPKDRFSAERLKGVDSTLKIQPAKLEDSAVYLCASSLTGTRNNYGYTFGSGTRLTVV.

The V gene is TRBV27, the J gene TRBJ2-2, with unresolved D. Germline loops: CDR1 MNHEY, CDR2 SMNVEV (reference sequence). Trimming left V 6 bases short and J 6 bases short, with 11 bases between. The CDR3 runs to 13 residues. This chain's CDR3 is CASRPRVPGELFF. The DNA of the CDR3 is TGTGCCAGCAGACCACGAGTACCCGGGGAGCTGTTTTTT.